A selection of T cell receptor beta chains follows, all from one sample in a study of beta chain features in type 1 diabetes. The assay was immunoSEQ multiplex PCR, and TCRdb's table has in-frame clones only and misses some. The data contain around 160,000 clones, 9% to 10% of them singletons. Sequenced material: central memory CD4+ T cells from blood. These receptors were taken from a woman aged 30 to 39 with type 1 diabetes. CDR3s include the opening cysteine and the closing phenylalanine or tryptophan. The D gene is left open where the match is weak.

CDR3 protein	D gene	V gene	J gene
CASSPSSRGKGTEAFF	NA	TRBV18	TRBJ1-1
CAISDQGANQPQHF	TRBD1	TRBV10-3	TRBJ1-5
CASSQEFGSMYNEQFF	NA	TRBV4-1	TRBJ2-1
CASSGWSSGRLSYNEQFF	TRBD2	TRBV5-1	TRBJ2-1
CASSYDERGEKLFF	NA	TRBV6-5	TRBJ1-4
CASSVTGRAEQYF	TRBD1	TRBV7-3	TRBJ2-7
CASSIAGSSGNTIYF	NA	TRBV19	TRBJ1-3
CASSYSLGATNEKLFF	NA	TRBV6-6	TRBJ1-4
CASRGQGKQFF	TRBD1	TRBV19	TRBJ2-1
CASRDRTSSYEQYF	TRBD1	TRBV7-2	TRBJ2-7
CASSPTGTSGRVGEQYF	TRBD2	TRBV7-9	TRBJ2-7
CASSALQVQYF	NA	TRBV25-1	TRBJ2-7
CASSPGTGSSYEQYF	TRBD1	TRBV5-1	TRBJ2-7
CASSRKAGTGIQETQYF	TRBD1	TRBV5-1	TRBJ2-5
CASRTISPGSYEQYF	NA	TRBV7-2	TRBJ2-7
CASSPTVRVSTEAFF	NA	TRBV28	TRBJ1-1
CASSQVRRRGYNEQFF	NA	TRBV14	TRBJ2-1
CASSPGKGFGEQFF	NA	TRBV18	TRBJ2-1
CASTSVQGANEQYF	TRBD1	TRBV13	TRBJ2-7
CASSPLLAGGLNEQFF	TRBD2	TRBV11-2	TRBJ2-1